This T cell receptor (beta chain) was recovered during a study of blood T cell repertoires in COVID-19. The junction had 4 bases not matched to a gene; V was cut back by 3 bases and J by 4 bases. In germline, CDR1 is SGDLS, CDR2 YYNGEE. This CDR3 has 14 amino acids. Assay used: immunoSEQ multiplex PCR; TCRdb lists only in-frame clones, some missing. Of 75,000 to 95,000 clones listed, roughly 84% are singletons. Sequences were obtained from peripheral blood. The J gene is TRBJ2-7, the V gene TRBV9; 10 bases align to TRBD1. The receptor comes from a man in his 60s with acute or convalescent COVID-19. This CDR3 reads CASSAGGQGYEQYF. The CDR3 DNA reads TGTGCCAGCAGCGCCGGGGGACAGGGGTACGAGCAGTACTTC.